This record looks at one T cell receptor beta chain sequence and its context. What it binds is not known. The V end was cut by 2 bases, the J end by 4 bases, with 8 bases between. The CDR3 has 13 residues. MiXCR, applied by TCRdb to the reads, yields one record per CDR3 protein. Altogether about 900,000 distinct CDR3 sequences are present, approximately 30% being singletons, with the ten largest covering around an eighth. This specimen comes from a study of T cell repertoires in cytomegalovirus infection. Source: cultured CD8+ T cells from PBMCs, taken from culture after CMV antigen stimulation. The sequence was collected from a human donor in good health (CMV status not recorded). Some clones in this sample may be carry-over from other donors' samples. The genes are TRBV12-3 or TRBV12-4 and TRBJ1-1; D uncertain. CDR3 protein: CASSLSVPTEAFF. CDR3 in DNA: TGTGCCAGCAGTTTAAGCGTTCCCACTGAAGCTTTCTTT.